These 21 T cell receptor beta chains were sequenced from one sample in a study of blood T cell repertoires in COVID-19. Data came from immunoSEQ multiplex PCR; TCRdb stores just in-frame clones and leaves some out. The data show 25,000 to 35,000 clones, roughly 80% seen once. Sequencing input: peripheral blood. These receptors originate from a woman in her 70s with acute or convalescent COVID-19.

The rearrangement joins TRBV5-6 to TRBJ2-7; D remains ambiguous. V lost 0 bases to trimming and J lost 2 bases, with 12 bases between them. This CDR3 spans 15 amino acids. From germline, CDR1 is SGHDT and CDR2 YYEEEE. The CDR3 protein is CASSLDRGGAYEQYF. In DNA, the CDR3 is TGTGCCAGCAGCTTGGATCGCGGCGGAGCCTACGAGCAGTACTTC.

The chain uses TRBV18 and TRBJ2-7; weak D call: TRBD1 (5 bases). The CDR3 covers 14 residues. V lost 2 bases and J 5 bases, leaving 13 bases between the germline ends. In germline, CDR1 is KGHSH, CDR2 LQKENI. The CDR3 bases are TGTGCCAGCTCACCAATTTTAAAGGGGAACGAGCAGTACTTC. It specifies CASSPILKGNEQYF. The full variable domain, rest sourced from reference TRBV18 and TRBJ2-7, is NAGVMQNPRHLVRRRGQEARLRCSPMKGHSHVYWYRQLPEEGLKFMVYLQKENIIDESGMPKERFSAEFPKEGPSILRIQQVVRGDSAAYFCASSPILKGNEQYFGPGTRLTVT.

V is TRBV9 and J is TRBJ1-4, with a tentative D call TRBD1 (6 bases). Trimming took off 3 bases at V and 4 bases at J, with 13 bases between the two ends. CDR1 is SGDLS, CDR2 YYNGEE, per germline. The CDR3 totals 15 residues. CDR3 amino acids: CASSGGGAGNEKLFF. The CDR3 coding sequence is TGTGCCAGCAGCGGCGGGGGGGCAGGTAATGAAAAACTGTTTTTT.

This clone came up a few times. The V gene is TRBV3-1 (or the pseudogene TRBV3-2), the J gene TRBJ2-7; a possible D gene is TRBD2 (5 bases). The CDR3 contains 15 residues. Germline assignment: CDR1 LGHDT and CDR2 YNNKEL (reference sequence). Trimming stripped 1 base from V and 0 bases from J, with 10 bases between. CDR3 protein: CASSQAGADSYEQYF. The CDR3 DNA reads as TGTGCCAGCAGCCAAGCCGGAGCGGACTCCTACGAGCAGTACTTC.

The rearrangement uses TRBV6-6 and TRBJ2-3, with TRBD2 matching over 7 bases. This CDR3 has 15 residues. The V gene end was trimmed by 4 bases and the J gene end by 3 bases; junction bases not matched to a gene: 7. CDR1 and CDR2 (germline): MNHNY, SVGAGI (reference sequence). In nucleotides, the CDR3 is TGTGCCAGCAGTTCCCCCGAGCGGGGAACAGATACGCAGTATTTT. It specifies CASSSPERGTDTQYF.

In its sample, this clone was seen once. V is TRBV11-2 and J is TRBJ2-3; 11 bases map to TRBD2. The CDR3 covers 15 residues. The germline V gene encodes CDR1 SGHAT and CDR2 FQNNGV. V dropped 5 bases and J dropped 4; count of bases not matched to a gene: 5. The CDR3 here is CASSLAGGYSDTQYF. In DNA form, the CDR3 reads TGTGCCAGCAGCCTAGCGGGGGGATATTCAGATACGCAGTATTTT.

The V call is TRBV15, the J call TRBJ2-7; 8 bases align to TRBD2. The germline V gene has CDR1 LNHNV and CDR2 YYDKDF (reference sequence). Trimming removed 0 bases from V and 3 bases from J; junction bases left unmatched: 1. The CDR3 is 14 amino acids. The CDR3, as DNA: TGTGCCACCAGCAGAGAACTAGCGGTCTACGAGCAGTACTTC. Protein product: CATSRELAVYEQYF.

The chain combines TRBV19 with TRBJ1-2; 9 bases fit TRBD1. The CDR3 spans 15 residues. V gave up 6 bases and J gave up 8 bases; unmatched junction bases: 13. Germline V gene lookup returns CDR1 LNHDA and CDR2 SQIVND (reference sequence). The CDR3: CASRTLQGAASGYTF. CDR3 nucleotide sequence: TGTGCCAGTAGGACACTACAGGGGGCGGCGAGCGGCTACACCTTC.

The CDR3 DNA sequence: TGTGCCAGCAGCCCCTCGGCTAGCGGGAGGTTCGAGCAGTACTTC. Its translation is CASSPSASGRFEQYF. This chain connects TRBV7-2 to TRBJ2-7; 11 bases are a match to TRBD2. The CDR3 contains 15 residues. The V segment lost 5 bases and the J segment 6 bases; nucleotides outside the gene matches: 9. Germline V gene lookup returns CDR1 SGHTA and CDR2 FQGNSA.

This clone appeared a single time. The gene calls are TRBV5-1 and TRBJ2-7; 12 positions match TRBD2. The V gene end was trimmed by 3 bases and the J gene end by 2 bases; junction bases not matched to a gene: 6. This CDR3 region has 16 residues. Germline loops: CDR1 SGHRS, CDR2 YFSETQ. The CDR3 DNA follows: TGCGCCAGCAGCTGGACTAGCGGGGCCTACCCCTACGAGCAGTACTTC. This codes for CASSWTSGAYPYEQYF.

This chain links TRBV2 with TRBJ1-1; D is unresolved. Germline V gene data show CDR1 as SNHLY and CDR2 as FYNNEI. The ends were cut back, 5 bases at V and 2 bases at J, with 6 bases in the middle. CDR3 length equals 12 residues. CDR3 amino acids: CASSTDNTEAFF. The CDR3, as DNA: TGTGCCAGCAGTACAGATAACACTGAAGCTTTCTTT.

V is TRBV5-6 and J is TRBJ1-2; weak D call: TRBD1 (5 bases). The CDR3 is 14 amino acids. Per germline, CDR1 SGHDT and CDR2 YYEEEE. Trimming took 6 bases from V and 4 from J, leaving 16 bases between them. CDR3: CASNRQSSLYGYTF. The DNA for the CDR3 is TGTGCCAGCAATCGACAGTCCTCTCTCTATGGCTACACCTTC.

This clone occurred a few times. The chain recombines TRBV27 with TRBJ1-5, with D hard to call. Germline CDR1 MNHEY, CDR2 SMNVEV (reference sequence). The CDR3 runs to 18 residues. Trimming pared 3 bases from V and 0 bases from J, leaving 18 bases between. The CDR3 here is CASSFTSVAGNSNQPQHF. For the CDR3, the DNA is TGTGCCAGCAGTTTTACCTCAGTCGCGGGAAATAGCAATCAGCCCCAGCATTTT.

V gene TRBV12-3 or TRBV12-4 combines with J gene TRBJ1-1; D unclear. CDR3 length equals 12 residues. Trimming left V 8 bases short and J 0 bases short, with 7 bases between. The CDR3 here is CASRIMNTEAFF. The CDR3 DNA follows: TGTGCCAGCCGTATAATGAACACTGAAGCTTTCTTT.

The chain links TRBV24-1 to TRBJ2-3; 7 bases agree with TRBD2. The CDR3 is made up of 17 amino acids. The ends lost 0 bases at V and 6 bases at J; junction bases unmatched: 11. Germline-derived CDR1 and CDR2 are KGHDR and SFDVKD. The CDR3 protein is CATSDLGHTGGIDTQYF. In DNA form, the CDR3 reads TGTGCCACCAGTGATTTGGGACACACGGGGGGTATTGATACGCAGTATTTT.

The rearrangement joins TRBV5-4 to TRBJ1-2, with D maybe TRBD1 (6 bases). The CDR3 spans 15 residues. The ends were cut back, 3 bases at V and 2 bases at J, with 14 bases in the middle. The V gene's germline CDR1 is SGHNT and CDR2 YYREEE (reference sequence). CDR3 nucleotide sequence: TGTGCCAGCAGCTATCTCAACAGGGAAAACTATGGCTACACCTTC. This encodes CASSYLNRENYGYTF.

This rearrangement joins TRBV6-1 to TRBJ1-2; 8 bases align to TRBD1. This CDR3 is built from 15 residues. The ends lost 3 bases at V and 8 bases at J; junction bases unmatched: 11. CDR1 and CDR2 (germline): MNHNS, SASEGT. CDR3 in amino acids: CASSEQGAPLLGYTF. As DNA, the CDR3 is TGTGCCAGCAGTGAGCAGGGGGCGCCCCTATTGGGCTACACCTTC.

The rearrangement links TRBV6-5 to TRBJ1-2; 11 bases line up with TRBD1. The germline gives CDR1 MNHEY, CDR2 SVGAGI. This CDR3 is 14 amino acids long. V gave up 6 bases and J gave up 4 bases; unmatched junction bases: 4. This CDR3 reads CASRRTGGTYGYTF. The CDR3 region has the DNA TGTGCCAGCAGACGGACAGGGGGCACCTATGGCTACACCTTC.

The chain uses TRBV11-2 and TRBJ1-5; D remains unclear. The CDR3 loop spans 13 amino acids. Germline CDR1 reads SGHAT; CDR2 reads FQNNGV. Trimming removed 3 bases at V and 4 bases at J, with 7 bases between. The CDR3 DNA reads TGTGCCAGCAGCTTCGGAGGAAATCAGCCCCAGCATTTT. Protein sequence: CASSFGGNQPQHF. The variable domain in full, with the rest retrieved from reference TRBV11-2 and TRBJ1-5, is EAGVAQSPRYKIIEKRQSVAFWCNPISGHATLYWYQQILGQGPKLLIQFQNNGVVDDSQLPKDRFSAERLKGVDSTLKIQPAKLEDSAVYLCASSFGGNQPQHFGDGTRLSIL.

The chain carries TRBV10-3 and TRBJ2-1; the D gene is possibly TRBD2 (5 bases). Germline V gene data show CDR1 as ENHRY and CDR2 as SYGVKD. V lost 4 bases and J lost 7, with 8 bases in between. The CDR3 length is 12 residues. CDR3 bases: TGTGCCATCAGTGTCGGAGGAAATGAGCAGTTCTTC. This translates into CAISVGGNEQFF.

CDR3: CASSGRRSGETQYF. CDR3 bases: TGTGCCAGTAGCGGGAGGCGAAGCGGAGAGACCCAGTACTTC. The gene calls are TRBV19 and TRBJ2-5; 7 bases match TRBD2. J lost 4 bases, V lost 6 bases, and 8 bases had no gene match. The CDR3 loop spans 14 amino acids. The V gene's germline CDR1 is LNHDA and CDR2 SQIVND (reference sequence).